These T cell receptor beta chains were read from a single sample in a study of cytomegalovirus exposure and HLA in healthy donors. Method: immunoSEQ multiplex PCR; TCRdb's copy keeps in-frame clones and lacks some. This sample has around 85,000 clones, with about 80% found just once. Specimen: PBMCs. Every receptor here comes from a man aged 25 to 40 in good health and CMV-seronegative. Each CDR3 is given with its conserved first and last residue. A D gene is named only where the DNA matches it firmly. The size entry is marked missing in some rows and otherwise reads once, few, many or a size class.

j_call clone_size d_call v_call cdr3_nt cdr3_aa
TRBJ2-7 . TRBD2 TRBV5-1 TGCGCCAGCAGCTTGGCTCCGGGACTAGCATACCACGAGCAGTACTTC CASSLAPGLAYHEQYF
TRBJ2-7 . . TRBV7-9 TGTGCCAGCAGCACGGGGAACTACGAGCAGTACTTC CASSTGNYEQYF
TRBJ2-5 . . TRBV7-8 TGTGCCAGCAGCTTAGCGGGGCCCGGGGAGGCCCAGTACTTC CASSLAGPGEAQYF
TRBJ1-4 . . TRBV4-2 TGTGCCAGCAGCCAAGTCGCAGGGGTTGAAAAACTGTTTTTT CASSQVAGVEKLFF
TRBJ2-1 . TRBD2 TRBV10-3 TGTGCCATCAGCCCCGGGACTAGTTCCAATGAGCAGTTCTTC CAISPGTSSNEQFF
TRBJ1-2 . . TRBV5-1 TGCGCCAGCAGCTTGATGCAGGGGTCTTATGGCTACACCTTC CASSLMQGSYGYTF
TRBJ2-3 . TRBD2 TRBV15 TGTGCCACCACCGAGAGGACTAGCGGGGGGGCAAATACGCAGTATTTT CATTERTSGGANTQYF
TRBJ1-2 . . TRBV6-1 TGTGCCAGCAGTGAAGTCAGGGGTGGCTACACCTTC CASSEVRGGYTF
TRBJ1-4 . . TRBV19 TGTGCCAGTAGGTGGAGTAGATCTTCTGAAAAACTGTTTTTT CASRWSRSSEKLFF
TRBJ2-7 . . TRBV5-4 TGTGCCAGCCGGGGTAGGGCTGAGAGCTCCTACGAGCAGTACTTC CASRGRAESSYEQYF
TRBJ2-3 . . TRBV6-1 TGTGCCAGCAGTTTTAGCGGAGACGGAGATACGCAGTATTTT CASSFSGDGDTQYF
TRBJ2-7 . TRBD1 TRBV7-6 TGTGCCAGCAGCTTAGGGCATGAGACAGGGTTTTACTTC CASSLGHETGFYF
TRBJ1-2 . . TRBV5-6 TGTGCCAGCAGTAACGGATACGGGGATGGCTACACCTTC CASSNGYGDGYTF
TRBJ2-1 once TRBD2 TRBV5-1 TGCGCCAGCAGCCTGTTAGCGGGACTTAGGGACAATGAGCAGTTCTTC CASSLLAGLRDNEQFF
TRBJ2-7 . . TRBV5-6 TGTGCCAGCAGCTTGGTGGACTTGGGGACCTACGAGCAGTACTTC CASSLVDLGTYEQYF
TRBJ2-3 . TRBD1 TRBV6-5 TGTGCCAGCAGCCAGGGGACAGTTAGCACAGATACGCAGTATTTT CASSQGTVSTDTQYF
TRBJ1-1 . . TRBV6-5 TGTGCCAGCAGTTACGGAGGGTACACTGAAGCTTTCTTT CASSYGGYTEAFF
TRBJ2-7 . . TRBV2 TGTGCCAGCACCCGAGGGCGGAGCGAGCAGTACTTC CASTRGRSEQYF
TRBJ1-1 once . TRBV5-1 TGCGCCAGCAGCTTGACTGCCGGGAACACTGAAGCTTTCTTT CASSLTAGNTEAFF
TRBJ1-2 . . TRBV30 TGTGCCTGGAGTAGGGGTACAATCGGCTACACCTTC CAWSRGTIGYTF
TRBJ2-7 . TRBD1 TRBV7-8 TGTGCCAGCAGCCCCGGGACAGATACCTACGAGCAGTACTTC CASSPGTDTYEQYF
TRBJ2-7 . TRBD1 TRBV29-1 TGCAGCGTTCTAGCCTGGACAGGGGGATACGAGCAGTACTTC CSVLAWTGGYEQYF
TRBJ1-1 . . TRBV18 TGTGCCAGCTCACCCCGCGTTGAGCTAGATATGAACACTGAAGCTTTCTTT CASSPRVELDMNTEAFF
TRBJ2-6 . TRBD2 TRBV7-3 TGTGCCAGCAGCTCCCCCGGGGGGGACTCCGGGGCCAACGTCCTGACTTTC CASSSPGGDSGANVLTF
TRBJ1-2 . TRBD1 TRBV29-1 TGCAGCGTTGACGGGACAGGGCCGACCGGGGACTATGGCTACACCTTC CSVDGTGPTGDYGYTF
TRBJ1-5 . . TRBV5-6 TGTGCCAGCAGCCAGGGGATTAATAGCAATCAGCCCCAGCATTTT CASSQGINSNQPQHF
TRBJ2-5 . . TRBV5-4 TGTGCCAGCAGCGCTGGGGGGAGAAGAGGCCAAGAGACCCAGTACTTC CASSAGGRRGQETQYF
TRBJ2-3 . TRBD2 TRBV5-4 TGTGCCAGCAGCTTGTTGACTAGCGGGAGTCAAGGAGATACGCAGTATTTT CASSLLTSGSQGDTQYF
TRBJ1-3 few . TRBV30 TGTGCCTGGGGGAGGGGAAGCTCTGGAAACACCATATATTTT CAWGRGSSGNTIYF
TRBJ2-2 . . TRBV5-4 TGTGCCAGCAGCTTGCTACAGGAAGTTGCCGGGGAGCTGTTTTTT CASSLLQEVAGELFF
TRBJ1-1 . . TRBV5-1 TGCGCCAGCAGCTTGCAGGGTCTAGACACTGAAGCTTTCTTT CASSLQGLDTEAFF